This TCR beta chain was identified during a study of T cell repertoires in cytomegalovirus infection. Regarding this clonotype: No antigen is known for it.

One entry per CDR3 protein, called by TCRdb with MiXCR from the reads. The data contain hundreds of thousands of distinct CDR3 sequences, around 35% of them singletons. Trimming stripped 3 bases from V and 7 bases from J, with 15 bases between. The CDR3 length is 15 residues. Study results and limitations: Dominating the ex vivo response were HLA-C-restricted CMV-specific TCR beta clonotypes.

The chain carries TRBV12-3 or TRBV12-4 and TRBJ1-4; D may be TRBD1 (5 bases). This sequence was found in a human donor in good health (CMV status not recorded). Some clones in this sample may be carry-over from other donors' samples. Material: cultured PBMCs, obtained from culture after CMV antigen stimulation. The CDR3 nucleotides are TGTGCCAGCAGTTTTTCGCGGCAGGGTTTTGAAAAACTGTTTTTT. Translated, it gives CASSFSRQGFEKLFF.